The following is a T cell receptor (beta chain) sequence with its context. The antigen is unknown. Compared with germline, one end of the junction differs, possibly owing to a read error. This specimen comes from a study of tumor and adjacent non-tumor tissue in lung cancer. The library came from three nested PCR rounds adapted from ARM-PCR protocols. TCRdb reprocessed the multiplex PCR reads with MiXCR, giving one entry per CDR3 protein. The table includes tens of thousands of distinct CDR3 sequences, more than 55% detected once. No cell sorting was done before RNA was extracted from the tissue. More than 3 cm separated this lung sample from the edge of the tumor. This CDR3 comprises 13 residues. CDR1 and CDR2 (germline): SQVTM, ANQGSEA. Broader study findings: Compared with tumor, normal lung showed significantly lower TCR diversity.

Sample: distant non-tumor lung tissue. This chain uses TRBV29-1 with TRBJ2-5; D perhaps matches TRBD1 (6 bases). The sequence was obtained from a man between 65 and 85 years old with non-small cell lung cancer. The CDR3 DNA sequence: TGCAGCGTAGCCGACAGGTACCAAGAGATCCAGTATTTC. Translated, it gives CSVADRYQEIQYF. Supplemented by reference TRBV29-1 and TRBJ2-5, the full variable domain reads SAVISQKPSRDICQRGTSLTIQCQVDSQVTMMFWYRQQPGQSLTLIATANQGSEATYESGFVIDKFPISRPNLTFSTLTVSNMSPEDSSIYLCSVADRYQEIQYFGPGTRLLVL.